The subject of this entry is one TCR beta chain. Its specificity is not known. This specimen comes from a study of identical twins. Broader study findings: Fewer insertions were carried by abundant cord blood beta clonotypes, but none was seen in memory repertoires.

TCRdb re-analysed the 5' RACE reads in MiXCR, keeping a single row per CDR3 protein. Altogether 500,000 to 600,000 distinct CDR3 sequences are present, less than 25% being singletons, with the ten largest covering 0.91%. Deletions cut 3 bases from V and 9 bases from J, with 9 bases between. The CDR3 has 12 residues. These data were also filed under a second study, of T cells expressing NK-cell markers. That source adds: There remained a lack of clarity about HCMV specificity of expanded NKG2C+ T cell clones.

Sequencing was done on a sample of CD4+ T cells sorted from blood. This TCR derives from a young woman in good health. The genes are TRBV12-3 or TRBV12-4 and TRBJ2-1; D call uncertain. The CDR3: CASSLVDAEQFF. Written as DNA, the CDR3 is TGTGCCAGCAGTTTGGTGGACGCTGAGCAGTTCTTC.